Shown below are 30 T cell receptor beta chains from a single sample sequenced in a study of T-cell memory formation after mild COVID-19. TCRdb reanalysed the 5' RACE reads using MiXCR and keeps one entry per CDR3 protein. The table lists 150,000 or so distinct CDR3 sequences, about 14% of them singletons. The specimen sequenced was PBMCs or a T cell subset sorted from them (not recorded which). All receptors derive from an adult woman who had mild COVID-19 (a few samples of this study predate the infection). Cell type and time point are not known.

The table lists this clonotype with many counts. This chain connects TRBV4-2 to TRBJ2-3, with a possible D match to TRBD1 (5 bases). From germline, CDR1 is LGHNA and CDR2 YNFKEQ. The CDR3 consists of 17 residues. V gave up 6 bases and J gave up 6 bases, with 25 bases separating them. CDR3 sequence: CASSWGTGRVELDTQYF. CDR3 in DNA: TGTGCCAGCAGTTGGGGCACCGGACGAGTTGAGTTGGATACGCAGTATTTT.

This clonotype has only a few counts. The J gene is TRBJ2-3, the V gene TRBV4-2, with unresolved D. Per germline, CDR1 LGHNA and CDR2 YNFKEQ. With 8 bases removed from V and 0 bases from J, the gap between germline ends came to 15 bases. The CDR3 is made up of 15 amino acids. The CDR3 DNA follows: TGTGCCAGCGGGCGATCGGTAGGCAGCACAGATACGCAGTATTTT. Translating it yields CASGRSVGSTDTQYF.

This clonotype was recorded a few times. The CDR3 sequence is CASSLDPGWEQYF. In DNA, the CDR3 is TGCGCCAGCAGCTTGGATCCGGGCTGGGAGCAGTACTTC. The V call is TRBV5-1, the J call TRBJ2-7, with D uncertain. The V end was cut by 0 bases, the J end by 7 bases, with 11 bases between. This CDR3 region has 13 residues. Germline-derived CDR1 and CDR2 are SGHRS and YFSETQ.

The chain is built from TRBV12-3 or TRBV12-4 and TRBJ2-1; D is unresolved. This CDR3 is 12 amino acids long. Trimming stripped 3 bases from V and 6 bases from J, with 6 bases between. CDR3 DNA: TGTGCCAGCAGTTTCCGCAGCAATGAGCAGTTCTTC. Its protein product is CASSFRSNEQFF.

This chain uses TRBV5-8 with TRBJ2-5, with 11 nucleotides matching TRBD2. Germline V gene sequence: CDR1 SGHTS, CDR2 YDEGEE. Trimming cost V 1 base and J 5 bases; bases outside gene matches: 7. The CDR3 loop spans 16 amino acids. CDR3: CASSLNPGLAVETQYF. The CDR3 DNA reads TGTGCCAGCAGCTTGAACCCGGGACTAGCGGTGGAGACCCAGTACTTC.

The chain combines TRBV7-9 with TRBJ1-5, with D maybe TRBD1 (6 bases). Germline V gene sequence: CDR1 SEHNR, CDR2 FQNEAQ (reference sequence). With 5 bases removed from V and 1 base from J, the gap between germline ends came to 18 bases. This CDR3 region has 17 residues. This chain's CDR3 is CASSPTGDTSSNQPQHF. The CDR3 DNA sequence: TGTGCCAGCAGCCCCACCGGGGACACCTCAAGCAATCAGCCCCAGCATTTT.

In its sample, this clonotype was seen many times. This chain connects TRBV9 to TRBJ2-4; no reliable D call. The CDR3 runs to 13 residues. CDR1 SGDLS and CDR2 YYNGEE come from the germline V gene. Trimming cost V 3 bases and J 6 bases, with 10 bases left between them. CDR3: CASSESVGNIQYF. The CDR3, as DNA: TGTGCCAGCAGCGAATCAGTGGGAAACATTCAGTACTTC. The full variable domain, with the rest looked up from reference TRBV9 and TRBJ2-4, is DSGVTQTPKHLITATGQRVTLRCSPRSGDLSVYWYQQSLDQGLQFLIQYYNGEERAKGNILERFSAQQFPDLHSELNLSSLELGDSALYFCASSESVGNIQYFGAGTRLSVL.

This clonotype was observed a handful of times. The chain combines TRBV9 with TRBJ2-5, with 10 bases identical to TRBD1. CDR1 is SGDLS, CDR2 YYNGEE, per germline. J gave up 5 bases and V 4 bases, and 8 bases lay outside the gene matches. CDR3 length equals 15 residues. CDR3 sequence (DNA): TGTGCCAGCAGCCCAAAGGACAGGGGGAGGGAGACCCAGTACTTC. This translates into CASSPKDRGRETQYF. Looking up the rest from reference TRBV9 and TRBJ2-5 gives the full variable domain: DSGVTQTPKHLITATGQRVTLRCSPRSGDLSVYWYQQSLDQGLQFLIQYYNGEERAKGNILERFSAQQFPDLHSELNLSSLELGDSALYFCASSPKDRGRETQYFGPGTRLLVL.

The CDR3 DNA follows: TGTGCCAGCAGTGAATATGGCGGACAGTTGTATCGCTACACCTTC. Translation gives CASSEYGGQLYRYTF. The rearrangement links TRBV25-1 to TRBJ1-2; possible D gene TRBD1, 6 bases. Trimming cost V 0 bases and J 9 bases, with 17 bases left between them. The CDR3 contains 15 residues. The germline CDR1 and CDR2 sequences are MGHDK and SYGVNS.

This chain connects TRBV12-5 to TRBJ2-3, with 12 positions matching TRBD1. The CDR3 totals 16 residues. With V trimmed by 7 bases and J by 5 bases, 10 bases remained unmatched. Germline V lookup: CDR1 LGHNT, CDR2 FRNRAP. The CDR3 bases are TGTGCTAGTGTTTGCCCCGGGACAGGGGGCTTAGATACGCAGTATTTT. Encoded protein: CASVCPGTGGLDTQYF.

This rearrangement joins TRBV4-3 to TRBJ2-1; possible D gene TRBD2, 6 bases. This CDR3 is 14 amino acids long. Germline assignment: CDR1 LGHNA and CDR2 YSLEER. V was cut by 0 bases and J by 4 bases, with 7 bases left in between. The CDR3 is CASSQDGGYNEQFF. Written as DNA, the CDR3 is TGCGCCAGCAGCCAAGACGGGGGATACAATGAGCAGTTCTTC.

The chain recombines TRBV7-9 with TRBJ2-3; 7 bases line up with TRBD2. Trimming took 1 base from V and 9 from J; bases not matched to a gene: 4. This CDR3 is built from 13 residues. Germline V gene lookup returns CDR1 SEHNR and CDR2 FQNEAQ (reference sequence). The CDR3 reads CASSLVDGGTQYF. The CDR3 DNA sequence: TGTGCCAGCAGCTTAGTTGACGGGGGGACGCAGTATTTT.

CDR3 loop: CASSLQGESSGANVLTF. CDR3 nucleotide sequence: TGCGCCAGCAGCTTGCAGGGAGAGAGCTCTGGGGCCAACGTCCTGACTTTC. The chain is built from TRBV5-1 and TRBJ2-6; the D gene could be TRBD1 or TRBD2 (5 bases each). The CDR3 is made up of 17 amino acids. Germline V CDR1 and CDR2: SGHRS, YFSETQ. The V end lost 1 base, the J end lost 0 bases, and 11 bases lay between the germline ends.

This clonotype came up many times. This rearrangement joins TRBV24-1 to TRBJ2-3, with a weak D call TRBD1 (5 bases). The germline V gene has CDR1 KGHDR and CDR2 SFDVKD. V was shortened by 1 base and J by 5 bases, with 12 bases between the two germline ends. This CDR3 contains 15 residues. The CDR3 spells CATSDLRGRQDTQYF. DNA for the CDR3: TGTGCCACCAGTGATTTAAGGGGTCGGCAAGATACGCAGTATTTT.

This clonotype was picked up a small number of times. V usage is TRBV25-1 and J usage is TRBJ2-2; no clear D. CDR1 and CDR2 (germline): MGHDK, SYGVNS. The CDR3 consists of 13 residues. V shed 1 base and J shed 3 bases, with 3 bases lying between them. This CDR3 is CASSESDTGELFF. As DNA, the CDR3 is TGTGCCAGCAGTGAATCGGACACCGGGGAGCTGTTTTTT.

The rearrangement links TRBV5-6 to TRBJ2-7; D gene unclear. CDR1 SGHDT and CDR2 YYEEEE come from the germline V gene. The CDR3 is 16 amino acids. Trimming stripped 3 bases from V and 6 bases from J, with 22 bases between. The CDR3 DNA sequence: TGTGCCAGCAGCTCCGGCCCGTTGGACGGTCCCCCCGAGCAGTACTTC. This sequence encodes CASSSGPLDGPPEQYF.

This clonotype was picked up a small number of times. The V and J genes are TRBV12-3 or TRBV12-4 and TRBJ1-2, with D possibly being TRBD1 (6 bases). The V end was cut by 6 bases, the J end by 2 bases, with 22 bases between. This CDR3 has 17 residues. CDR3 nucleotide sequence: TGTGCCAGCAGGGACTACAGGGCGCCTTCCCTAAACTATGGCTACACCTTC. Encoded protein: CASRDYRAPSLNYGYTF.

The V and J genes are TRBV5-4 and TRBJ2-5, with D perhaps being TRBD1 or TRBD2 (5 bases each). Germline V gene sequence: CDR1 SGHNT, CDR2 YYREEE (reference sequence). CDR3 length: 15 amino acids. V was pared by 4 bases and J by 5 bases, with 18 bases between. CDR3 in DNA: TGTGCCAGCAGCACAATCGGGACCACCCGCGAGACCCAGTACTTC. Its translation is CASSTIGTTRETQYF.

This clonotype was detected a few times. The rearrangement joins TRBV7-9 to TRBJ2-5; 7 positions match TRBD2. The CDR3 spans 12 residues. Germline V gene data show CDR1 as SEHNR and CDR2 as FQNEAQ (reference sequence). Trimming at V came to 6 bases and at J to 3 bases, leaving 1 base not matched to a gene. The CDR3 protein is CASRSGKETQYF. CDR3 DNA sequence: TGTGCCAGCAGGAGCGGGAAAGAGACCCAGTACTTC. Looking up the rest from reference TRBV7-9 and TRBJ2-5 gives the full variable domain: DTGVSQNPRHKITKRGQNVTFRCDPISEHNRLYWYRQTLGQGPEFLTYFQNEAQLEKSRLLSDRFSAERPKGSFSTLEIQRTEQGDSAMYLCASRSGKETQYFGPGTRLLVL.

This clonotype occurred a few times. The chain joins TRBV2 to TRBJ2-7; 7 positions match TRBD1. The CDR3 loop spans 15 amino acids. Losses at the gene ends were 7 bases for V and 2 bases for J; bases not matched to a gene: 11. CDR1 and CDR2 from the germline V gene are SNHLY and FYNNEI. Here the CDR3 reads CASIRGPDTTYEQYF. As DNA, the CDR3 is TGTGCCAGCATTAGGGGGCCGGACACCACCTACGAGCAGTACTTC.

This clonotype was recorded at least ten times. The gene calls are TRBV18 and TRBJ2-5, with D perhaps TRBD2 (5 bases). From germline, CDR1 is KGHSH and CDR2 LQKENI. Trimming cost V 5 bases and J 4 bases, with 11 bases left between them. The CDR3 is made up of 13 amino acids. The CDR3 loop is CASSSGLIETQYF. DNA of the CDR3: TGTGCCAGCTCATCGGGGTTGATAGAGACCCAGTACTTC.

CDR3 sequence (DNA): TGCGCCAGCAGCCCCACGATGAGGGGAATAGGGTCAGATACGCAGTATTTT. It specifies CASSPTMRGIGSDTQYF. The rearrangement uses TRBV4-1 and TRBJ2-3; D is tentatively TRBD1 or TRBD2 (5 bases each). Germline CDR1 reads MGHRA; CDR2 reads YSYEKL. V dropped 4 bases and J dropped 4 bases, with 21 bases sitting between them. This CDR3 comprises 17 residues.

V gene TRBV11-3 combines with J gene TRBJ2-1; 12 nucleotides line up with TRBD2. The CDR3 is 19 residues long. Germline-derived CDR1 and CDR2 are SGHNT and YENEEA. V lost 1 base, J lost 8 bases, and 15 bases stayed unmatched. As DNA, the CDR3 is TGTGCCAGCAGCTTAGGGGTGAGACTAGCGGGGGCCTCCATCGATGAGCAGTTCTTC. Its translation: CASSLGVRLAGASIDEQFF.

The chain links TRBV7-3 to TRBJ1-1, with TRBD1 as a possible D gene (5 bases). CDR3 length equals 15 residues. The V end was cut by 4 bases, the J end by 8 bases, with 20 bases between. Germline values: CDR1 SGHTA, CDR2 FQGTGA. CDR3 in amino acids: CASSSPRGASKEAFF. The CDR3 coding sequence is TGTGCCAGCAGCTCCCCGAGGGGCGCGAGTAAAGAAGCTTTCTTT.

This clonotype was seen a few times. This chain connects TRBV10-3 to TRBJ2-7, with D uncertain. Trimming cost V 3 bases and J 0 bases, with 0 bases left between them. The germline V gene encodes CDR1 ENHRY and CDR2 SYGVKD. The CDR3 has 11 amino acids. The CDR3 region has the DNA TGTGCCATCAGTGACTCCTACGAGCAGTACTTC. Residues: CAISDSYEQYF.

The V gene is TRBV18, the J gene TRBJ2-5, with D tentatively TRBD2 (6 bases). The germline CDR1 and CDR2 sequences are KGHSH and LQKENI. The CDR3 is made up of 13 amino acids. V was pared by 5 bases and J by 4 bases, with 11 bases between. CDR3 in DNA: TGTGCCAGCTCAACACTGGGGGGAGAGACCCAGTACTTC. Translation: CASSTLGGETQYF.

This clonotype was recorded only once. The chain couples TRBV4-1 to TRBJ1-1; D call uncertain. CDR3 size: 15 residues. Germline CDR1 is MGHRA and CDR2 is YSYEKL. V lost 4 bases and J 6 bases, leaving 18 bases between the germline ends. The chain's CDR3 is CASSRENAHLAEAFF. CDR3 DNA: TGCGCCAGCAGCCGAGAGAACGCTCACCTTGCTGAAGCTTTCTTT.

The chain carries TRBV15 and TRBJ2-5; D is unresolved. CDR1 is LNHNV and CDR2 is YYDKDF in the germline V gene (reference sequence). V lost 8 bases, J lost 0 bases, and 13 bases lay in between. The CDR3 runs to 14 residues. CDR3 sequence (DNA): TGTGCCACCGAAGGTATCCGCTACCAAGAGACCCAGTACTTC. It translates to CATEGIRYQETQYF.

This clonotype occurred a few times. The chain links TRBV7-8 to TRBJ2-7; no clear D gene. The V and J ends lost 0 bases and 4 bases respectively, with 7 bases between them. Per the germline V gene, CDR1 is SGHVS and CDR2 is FQNEAQ. CDR3 length equals 13 residues. The CDR3 region is CASSLAPRYEQYF. CDR3 bases: TGTGCCAGCAGCTTAGCCCCGCGTTACGAGCAGTACTTC. Together with reference TRBV7-8 and TRBJ2-7, the CDR3 gives the full variable domain: GAGVSQSPRYKVAKRGQDVALRCDPISGHVSLFWYQQALGQGPEFLTYFQNEAQLDKSGLPSDRFFAERPEGSVSTLKIQRTQQEDSAVYLCASSLAPRYEQYFGPGTRLTVT.

This clonotype was counted a few times. The chain uses TRBV6-5 and TRBJ2-7, with a possible D match to TRBD2 (6 bases). V dropped 6 bases and J dropped 6 bases, with 18 bases sitting between them. Germline CDR1 and CDR2: MNHEY and SVGAGI. This CDR3 region has 14 residues. CDR3 sequence reads: CASRSGGIGAEQYF. CDR3 DNA: TGTGCCAGCAGATCTGGGGGGATCGGGGCCGAGCAGTACTTC.